The present T cell receptor (beta chain) was sequenced within a study of blood T cells in healthy people across ages. The study, taken as a whole, reports: Diversity figures derived from one million T cells were judged to underestimate the true value.

For this clonotype: No antigen is known for it.

Alongside a J-beta primer mix, a sample-barcoded 5' primer served in a second PCR lasting roughly 6 to 11 cycles. One entry per CDR3 protein results from TCRdb running MiXCR on the 5' RACE reads. The sample lists fewer than 900,000 distinct CDR3 sequences, roughly 41% occurring once. The CDR3 loop spans 15 amino acids. Germline loops: CDR1 KGHSH, CDR2 LQKENI. The V gene lost 6 bases and the J gene lost 0 bases, with 12 bases spanning the gap. This chain links TRBV18 with TRBJ2-1, with a weak D call TRBD2 (5 bases). Sequencing input: blood. This TCR was recovered from a woman aged 55-69 years in good health. CDR3 coding DNA: TGTGCCAGCTCCCCGGTAGAGGGCTCCTACAATGAGCAGTTCTTC. Translating it yields CASSPVEGSYNEQFF.